Presented here are 29 T cell receptor beta chains from one specimen sequenced in a study of blood T cell repertoires in COVID-19. Produced via immunoSEQ multiplex PCR; TCRdb's table is partial and in-frame only. This repertoire shows about 97,000 clones, 70% to 90% found once; its top ten account for 2%. Sequenced input: peripheral blood. The source of these receptors is a man aged 45-60 years with active COVID-19.

The table lists this clone with a few counts. The V call is TRBV29-1, the J call TRBJ2-1; D might be TRBD2 (5 bases). CDR3 length: 11 amino acids. CDR1 is SQVTM and CDR2 is ANQGSEA in the germline V gene. The V end lost 6 bases, the J end lost 7 bases, and 10 bases lay between the germline ends. CDR3 region: CSVARGNEQFF. In nucleotides, the CDR3 is TGCAGCGTGGCCAGAGGGAATGAGCAGTTCTTC.

The chain combines TRBV5-1 with TRBJ2-2, with D uncertain. The CDR3 runs 14 residues. Trimming stripped 3 bases from V and 2 bases from J, with 8 bases between. Germline V gives CDR1 SGHRS, CDR2 YFSETQ. The DNA of the CDR3 is TGCGCCAGCAGCTCAGAACGCAACACCGGGGAGCTGTTTTTT. Translating gives CASSSERNTGELFF.

The genes are TRBV30 and TRBJ1-6; possibly TRBD1 for D (5 bases). V lost 7 bases and J lost 7, with 11 bases in between. From germline, CDR1 is GTSNPN and CDR2 SVGIG (reference sequence). There are 12 residues in the CDR3. The CDR3 here is CAFWSGNSPLHF. The DNA of the CDR3 is TGTGCCTTTTGGTCAGGGAATTCACCCCTCCACTTT.

This clone appeared once. The chain recombines TRBV6-5 with TRBJ1-3, with D possibly being TRBD1 (5 bases). Germline values: CDR1 MNHEY, CDR2 SVGAGI. V was pared by 0 bases and J by 4 bases, with 13 bases between. The CDR3 extends over 16 amino acids. This CDR3 reads CASSYSTVGAGNTIYF. CDR3 bases: TGTGCCAGCAGTTACTCGACAGTTGGTGCGGGAAACACCATATATTTT.

The chain is built from TRBV12-3 or TRBV12-4 and TRBJ2-3, with 7 bases fitting TRBD1. This CDR3 spans 13 amino acids. The V gene end was trimmed by 6 bases and the J gene end by 4 bases; junction bases not matched to a gene: 4. CDR3 in DNA: TGTGCCAGCAGCGTAGGGGGCCCAGATACGCAGTATTTT. Translation gives CASSVGGPDTQYF.

The chain recombines TRBV12-3 or TRBV12-4 with TRBJ1-1; the D gene is possibly TRBD1 (6 bases). The CDR3 is 13 amino acids. V dropped 6 bases and J dropped 8 bases, with 16 bases sitting between them. The CDR3 sequence is CASSFLEGVEAFF. Here the CDR3 DNA reads TGTGCCAGCAGCTTCCTCGAGGGGGTGGAAGCTTTCTTT.

This clone has just one count. The chain recombines TRBV4-3 with TRBJ2-1; 12 bases are shared with TRBD1. The CDR3 has 17 amino acids. V gave up 4 bases and J gave up 10 bases; unmatched junction bases: 14. Germline assignment: CDR1 LGHNA and CDR2 YSLEER. DNA for the CDR3: TGCGCCAGCAGCCGAGAAGCCGGGACAGGGGGCGCGTCCGAGCAGTTCTTC. Amino acids: CASSREAGTGGASEQFF.

This clone was seen once. This sequence joins TRBV5-6 and TRBJ2-2; D not certain. V was clipped by 4 bases and J by 0 bases, with 10 bases between them. Germline lookup yields CDR1 SGHDT and CDR2 YYEEEE. This CDR3 has 15 residues. The CDR3 bases are TGTGCCAGCAGCCGTCGTCCCGCGAACACCGGGGAGCTGTTTTTT. Its translation is CASSRRPANTGELFF.

This clone turned up a few times. The J gene is TRBJ2-5, the V gene TRBV2; 9 nucleotides align to TRBD2. Germline V gene lookup returns CDR1 SNHLY and CDR2 FYNNEI. This CDR3 has 19 amino acids. V shed 3 bases and J 5 bases; nucleotides not matched to a gene: 19. This CDR3 is CASSDSPLSGGSRSETQYF. CDR3 DNA: TGTGCCAGCAGTGACTCTCCCCTCAGCGGGGGGTCGCGAAGTGAGACCCAGTACTTC. Drawing the rest from reference TRBV2 and TRBJ2-5, the complete variable domain is EPEVTQTPSHQVTQMGQEVILRCVPISNHLYFYWYRQILGQKVEFLVSFYNNEISEKSEIFDDQFSVERPDGSNFTLKIRSTKLEDSAMYFCASSDSPLSGGSRSETQYFGPGTRLLVL.

Regarding this clone: This specimen includes other DNA sequences encoding the same CDR3. V and J are TRBV7-2 and TRBJ2-1, with 8 bases identical to TRBD2. Germline trimming cut 5 bases from V and 2 bases from J; bases unmatched to any gene: 5. The CDR3 covers 15 residues. Germline CDR1 and CDR2: SGHTA and FQGNSA. CDR3 in amino acids: CASSLDGGAYNEQFF. The CDR3 coding sequence is TGTGCCAGCAGCCTTGACGGGGGGGCCTACAATGAGCAGTTCTTC. Together with reference TRBV7-2 and TRBJ2-1, the CDR3 gives the full variable domain: GAGVSQSPSNKVTEKGKDVELRCDPISGHTALYWYRQSLGQGLEFLIYFQGNSAPDKSGLPSDRFSAERTGGSVSTLTIQRTQQEDSAVYLCASSLDGGAYNEQFFGPGTRLTVL.

J is TRBJ1-2 and V is TRBV24-1; D is unclear. V shed 9 bases and J shed 5 bases, with 9 bases lying between them. Germline CDR1 and CDR2: KGHDR and SFDVKD. This CDR3 spans 11 amino acids. CDR3 DNA sequence: TGTGCCACCTGGAGAGGTTATGGCTACACCTTC. The encoded protein is CATWRGYGYTF.

The CDR3 spells CAWSADRGGYTF. The CDR3 region has the DNA TGTGCCTGGAGTGCAGACCGCGGCGGCTACACCTTC. V usage is TRBV30 and J usage is TRBJ1-2, with D unclear. The CDR3 is made up of 12 amino acids. V was pared by 1 base and J by 8 bases, with 11 bases between. CDR1 is GTSNPN and CDR2 is SVGIG in the germline V gene (reference sequence).

The V call is TRBV12-3 or TRBV12-4, the J call TRBJ1-1, with 10 bases matching TRBD1. The CDR3 contains 13 residues. V gave up 5 bases and J gave up 8 bases; unmatched junction bases: 5. The CDR3 protein is CASSTTGGGEAFF. The DNA of the CDR3 is TGTGCCAGCAGTACGACAGGGGGCGGGGAAGCTTTCTTT.

In its sample, this clone was seen once. V usage is TRBV30 and J usage is TRBJ1-6; D remains unclear. The V end lost 1 base, the J end lost 0 bases, and 7 bases lay between the germline ends. CDR1 is GTSNPN and CDR2 is SVGIG in the germline V gene (reference sequence). The CDR3 length is 15 residues. The CDR3 is CAWSEGSSYNSPLHF. Written as DNA, the CDR3 is TGTGCCTGGAGTGAAGGGAGCTCCTATAATTCACCCCTCCACTTT. The entire variable domain, with the rest obtained from reference TRBV30 and TRBJ1-6, is as follows: SQTIHQWPATLVQPVGSPLSLECTVEGTSNPNLYWYRQAAGRGLQLLFYSVGIGQISSEVPQNLSASRPQDRQFILSSKKLLLSDSGFYLCAWSEGSSYNSPLHFGNGTRLTVT.

Only one count was recorded for this clone. The J gene is TRBJ2-3, the V gene TRBV6-4; D not resolved. Trimming removed 8 bases at V and 0 bases at J, with 9 bases between. The CDR3 sequence is 13 residues long. The germline V gene encodes CDR1 MRHNA and CDR2 SNTAGT. The CDR3, as DNA: TGTGCCAGCCTTCTAGTTAGCACAGATACGCAGTATTTT. It codes for CASLLVSTDTQYF.

The chain joins TRBV18 to TRBJ2-2; the match to TRBD2 covers 10 bases. The V segment lost 2 bases and the J segment 13 bases; nucleotides outside the gene matches: 10. The CDR3 spans 15 residues. Germline CDR1 is KGHSH and CDR2 is LQKENI. CDR3 sequence (DNA): TGTGCCAGCTCACCATCCGGACTAGCGGAGAGGAGGCTGTTTTTT. It translates to CASSPSGLAERRLFF.

This sequence joins TRBV12-3 or TRBV12-4 and TRBJ2-3; D gene ambiguous. The V end was cut by 4 bases, the J end by 5 bases, with 10 bases between. This CDR3 is 13 amino acids long. The CDR3 sequence: CASSSSVKDTQYF. Here the CDR3 DNA reads TGTGCCAGCAGTTCCAGCGTAAAAGATACGCAGTATTTT.

This clone occurred once. The rearrangement joins TRBV2 to TRBJ2-7, with D possibly being TRBD1 (6 bases). Germline V gene sequence: CDR1 SNHLY, CDR2 FYNNEI. The CDR3 has 12 amino acids. Trimming left V 4 bases short and J 6 bases short, with 10 bases between. The CDR3 loop is CASSGTGFEQYF. DNA of the CDR3: TGTGCCAGCAGTGGTACAGGGTTCGAGCAGTACTTC. The full variable domain, with the rest looked up from reference TRBV2 and TRBJ2-7, is EPEVTQTPSHQVTQMGQEVILRCVPISNHLYFYWYRQILGQKVEFLVSFYNNEISEKSEIFDDQFSVERPDGSNFTLKIRSTKLEDSAMYFCASSGTGFEQYFGPGTRLTVT.

The chain recombines TRBV2 with TRBJ1-2; TRBD1 aligns across 9 bases. There are 12 residues in the CDR3. V lost 5 bases and J lost 7; bases outside the gene matches: 2. CDR1 SNHLY and CDR2 FYNNEI come from the germline V gene. CDR3 sequence reads: CASSRQGGGYTF. In DNA form, the CDR3 reads TGTGCCAGCAGTCGACAGGGGGGTGGCTACACCTTC.

The J gene is TRBJ1-5, the V gene TRBV3-1 (or the pseudogene TRBV3-2); D gene unclear. The germline CDR1 and CDR2 sequences are LGHDT and YNNKEL (reference sequence). The CDR3 runs 15 residues. V was shortened by 1 base and J by 3 bases, with 10 bases between the two germline ends. The CDR3 sequence is CASSQGGGFNQPQHF. CDR3 nucleotides: TGTGCCAGCAGCCAAGGTGGAGGCTTCAATCAGCCCCAGCATTTT.

The gene calls are TRBV10-3 and TRBJ2-7; possible D gene TRBD2, 5 bases. The CDR3 runs 12 residues. Looked up from germline, CDR1 is ENHRY and CDR2 is SYGVKD. Trimming shortened V by 10 bases and J by 3 bases, and 13 bases separated the two germline ends. CDR3 DNA sequence: TGTGCCACCTCCCGAGGGAGCTACGAGCAGTACTTC. Its translation: CATSRGSYEQYF.

The rearrangement links TRBV7-9 to TRBJ2-5, with 8 bases lining up with TRBD1. This CDR3 contains 12 residues. The V segment lost 11 bases and the J segment 5 bases; nucleotides outside the gene matches: 7. Germline V gives CDR1 SEHNR, CDR2 FQNEAQ (reference sequence). The CDR3 spells CALRTGMETQYF. CDR3 nucleotides: TGTGCCCTGAGGACAGGGATGGAGACCCAGTACTTC.

The rearrangement links TRBV6-2 or TRBV6-3 to TRBJ2-7; no reliable D call. The CDR3 consists of 11 residues. CDR1 MNHEY and CDR2 SVGEGT come from the germline V gene. V gave up 6 bases and J gave up 4 bases, with 7 bases separating them. This CDR3 is CASSPLYEQYF. Here the CDR3 DNA reads TGTGCCAGCAGCCCTCTGTACGAGCAGTACTTC.

The chain is built from TRBV5-1 and TRBJ2-7; no clear D. Trimming removed 1 base at V and 0 bases at J, with 5 bases between. Germline V CDR1 and CDR2: SGHRS, YFSETQ. The CDR3 covers 13 residues. The CDR3, as DNA: TGCGCCAGCAGCTTGTGGCCCTCCTACGAGCAGTACTTC. It translates to CASSLWPSYEQYF.

As DNA, the CDR3 is TGTGCCAGCAGCCAAGATGGGCAGGGGTGGGATGGCTACACCTTC. Protein product: CASSQDGQGWDGYTF. The chain links TRBV3-1 (or the pseudogene TRBV3-2) to TRBJ1-2; D possibly corresponds to TRBD1 (6 bases). Germline V gene sequence: CDR1 LGHDT, CDR2 YNNKEL (reference sequence). CDR3 length: 15 amino acids. V dropped 0 bases and J dropped 6 bases, with 14 bases sitting between them.

The rearrangement joins TRBV28 to TRBJ1-5; TRBD1 aligns across 10 bases. Losses at the gene ends were 11 bases for V and 6 bases for J; bases not matched to a gene: 10. The CDR3 contains 14 residues. Germline V gene lookup returns CDR1 MDHEN and CDR2 SYDVKM. CDR3 amino acids: CAAETGGSGQPQHF. The CDR3 DNA sequence: TGTGCCGCCGAGACAGGGGGCAGCGGTCAGCCCCAGCATTTT.

The chain carries TRBV2 and TRBJ2-4; no clear D gene. The germline gives CDR1 SNHLY, CDR2 FYNNEI. This CDR3 is 14 amino acids long. V was cut by 1 base and J by 0 bases, with 4 bases left in between. DNA of the CDR3: TGTGCCAGCAGTGAAGACGGAGCCAAAAACATTCAGTACTTC. Its translation is CASSEDGAKNIQYF.

The chain has TRBV5-8 and TRBJ2-5; 9 bases align to TRBD1. The J segment lost 5 bases and the V segment lost 4 bases, leaving 12 bases of the junction unmatched. This CDR3 region has 16 residues. Per germline, CDR1 SGHTS and CDR2 YDEGEE. DNA of the CDR3: TGTGCCAGCAGCACCTCCTCCCGGACAGGGGACGAGACCCAGTACTTC. Residues: CASSTSSRTGDETQYF.

The chain links TRBV10-3 to TRBJ1-6, with 7 bases that match TRBD1. Germline-derived CDR1 and CDR2 are ENHRY and SYGVKD. After removal of 9 bases from V and 3 bases from J, the junction contained 8 bases not matched to a gene. The CDR3 contains 15 residues. The DNA for the CDR3 is TGTGCCATTTCGCTCCGGGACAGCTATAATTCACCCCTCCACTTT. The encoded protein is CAISLRDSYNSPLHF.